One sample yielded the 15 T cell receptor beta chains listed below, sequenced in a study of human T cells and chemical hapten exposure. TCRdb called the RACE reads again in MiXCR, with one record for every CDR3 protein. The sample lists around 300,000 distinct CDR3 sequences, over 7.5% occurring once. This sample's time point: pre-sensitization, week 0. Documented treatment: therapeutic diphenylcyclopropenone sensitization with weekly scalp DPC. Specimen: whole blood, collected in connection with sensitization to the hapten diphenylcyclopropenone (DPC). Source of these receptors: a man aged 18-30 years with alopecia areata. Some clones in this sample may be carry-over from other donors' samples.

This clonotype was seen ten or more times. The V call is TRBV12-3 or TRBV12-4, the J call TRBJ1-2; D is uncertain. V lost 4 bases and J lost 3, with 15 bases in between. The CDR3 is made up of 15 amino acids. Here the CDR3 reads CASSSAQETYYGYTF. The CDR3, as DNA: TGTGCCAGCAGTTCCGCCCAGGAGACCTACTATGGCTACACCTTC.

This clonotype was detected only a few times. The chain carries TRBV4-3 and TRBJ1-1; the D is unclear. This CDR3 is built from 14 residues. The V end lost 1 base, the J end lost 1 base, and 7 bases lay between the germline ends. CDR1 LGHNA and CDR2 YSLEER come from the germline V gene. CDR3 sequence: CASSQAAGNTEAFF. The CDR3 region has the DNA TGCGCCAGCAGCCAAGCGGCAGGGAACACTGAAGCTTTCTTT.

DNA for the CDR3: TGCAGTGCTCGTCCTATCATATCCCCTCGCACAGATACGCAGTATTTT. Translating gives CSARPIISPRTDTQYF. The rearrangement uses TRBV20-1 and TRBJ2-3; D gene ambiguous. Germline V gene data show CDR1 as DFQATT and CDR2 as SNEGSKA (reference sequence). Trimming stripped 5 bases from V and 1 base from J, with 19 bases between. There are 16 residues in the CDR3.

This clonotype has a count of ten or more. The genes are TRBV7-9 and TRBJ2-2; TRBD1 matches 7 bases. Germline V lookup: CDR1 SEHNR, CDR2 FQNEAQ (reference sequence). Unmatched junction bases numbered 3, after V lost 1 base and J lost 4 bases. This CDR3 is built from 15 residues. CDR3 residues: CASSLVKGATGELFF. The CDR3 DNA sequence: TGTGCCAGCAGCTTAGTCAAGGGGGCCACCGGGGAGCTGTTTTTT.

There are many counts of this clonotype. The CDR3 DNA reads TGCGCCAGCATCGGGGGCCAGCCCCAGCATTTT. Its translation: CASIGGQPQHF. The genes are TRBV5-1 and TRBJ1-5; possibly TRBD1 for D (6 bases). The germline V and J ends were trimmed by 6 bases and 7 bases, with 8 bases remaining between them. CDR1 and CDR2 from the germline V gene are SGHRS and YFSETQ. The CDR3 sequence is 11 residues long.

This clonotype was seen only a few times. The CDR3 region has the DNA TGTGCCACCGTAGGGACTAGCGGGCGCACAGATACGCAGTATTTT. Protein: CATVGTSGRTDTQYF. The rearrangement joins TRBV6-2 or TRBV6-3 to TRBJ2-3; 12 bases fit TRBD2. Trimming at V came to 10 bases and at J to 1 base, leaving 6 bases not matched to a gene. The CDR3 extends over 15 amino acids. Germline V gene lookup returns CDR1 MNHEY and CDR2 SVGEGT.

This clonotype has more than one count but fewer than ten. The rearrangement uses TRBV7-9 and TRBJ1-2; D gene ambiguous. The CDR3 contains 11 residues. The V end was cut by 1 base, the J end by 6 bases, with 3 bases between. Germline values: CDR1 SEHNR, CDR2 FQNEAQ (reference sequence). The CDR3 region has the DNA TGTGCCAGCAGCTTAGAGAATGGCTACACCTTC. It specifies CASSLENGYTF. The variable domain in full, completed from reference TRBV7-9 and TRBJ1-2, reads DTGVSQNPRHKITKRGQNVTFRCDPISEHNRLYWYRQTLGQGPEFLTYFQNEAQLEKSRLLSDRFSAERPKGSFSTLEIQRTEQGDSAMYLCASSLENGYTFGSGTRLTVV.

This chain connects TRBV29-1 to TRBJ2-7; TRBD2 might be the D (6 bases). V was trimmed by 7 bases and J by 8 bases, leaving 15 bases between them. The CDR3 loop spans 11 amino acids. Germline CDR1 and CDR2: SQVTM and ANQGSEA. The CDR3 sequence: CSAVGGEKQYF. CDR3 nucleotide sequence: TGCAGCGCTGTGGGGGGAGAAAAGCAGTACTTC.

V is TRBV10-3 and J is TRBJ1-1, with a weak D call TRBD1 (6 bases). The CDR3 consists of 12 residues. V was pared by 0 bases and J by 10 bases, with 9 bases between. CDR1 is ENHRY and CDR2 is SYGVKD in the germline V gene. The chain's CDR3 is CAISESRQAAFF. The CDR3 region has the DNA TGTGCCATCAGTGAGTCGCGACAGGCAGCTTTCTTT.

In this sample, this clonotype turned up many times. The J gene is TRBJ2-3, the V gene TRBV7-9; 10 nucleotides match TRBD1. Germline V CDR1 and CDR2: SEHNR, FQNEAQ (reference sequence). The ends lost 6 bases at V and 5 bases at J; junction bases unmatched: 11. CDR3 length: 16 residues. CDR3 in DNA: TGTGCCAGCAGGGCGCCGGGACAGGGGCAGGGAGATACGCAGTATTTT. Amino acid sequence: CASRAPGQGQGDTQYF.

This clonotype has at least ten counts. The chain recombines TRBV10-2 with TRBJ1-2; possible D gene TRBD1, 5 bases. Per the germline V gene, CDR1 is WSHSY and CDR2 is SAAADI. This CDR3 spans 14 amino acids. V lost 2 bases and J 4 bases, leaving 11 bases between the germline ends. The CDR3 nucleotides are TGCGCCAGCAGTGAGGATCAGCAGGGCTATGGCTACACCTTC. Translating it yields CASSEDQQGYGYTF.

This clonotype has at least ten counts. The chain employs TRBV7-2 and TRBJ2-1; D remains unclear. V was shortened by 1 base and J by 6 bases, with 7 bases between the two germline ends. Per the germline V gene, CDR1 is SGHTA and CDR2 is FQGNSA. The CDR3 consists of 13 residues. In DNA form, the CDR3 reads TGTGCCAGCAGCTTAGGGGCGAGCAATGAGCAGTTCTTC. This sequence encodes CASSLGASNEQFF.

The sample holds a few counts of this clonotype. The J gene is TRBJ1-1, the V gene TRBV12-3 or TRBV12-4; 8 bases fit TRBD1. V was pared by 2 bases and J by 1 base, with 6 bases of the junction left unmatched. The CDR3 covers 16 residues. Written as DNA, the CDR3 is TGTGCCAGCAGTTTACAGGGGGCGCAGGGGAACACTGAAGCTTTCTTT. It specifies CASSLQGAQGNTEAFF.

This clonotype occurred many times. The J gene is TRBJ1-4, the V gene TRBV6-5; D uncertain. CDR1 MNHEY and CDR2 SVGAGI come from the germline V gene. V gave up 0 bases and J gave up 3 bases, with 11 bases separating them. The CDR3 is made up of 16 amino acids. The CDR3 reads CASSYSSPPANEKLFF. CDR3 nucleotides: TGTGCCAGCAGTTACTCGAGCCCTCCGGCTAATGAAAAACTGTTTTTT.

Here the CDR3 reads CASSSLKLRGAYNEQFF. CDR3 in DNA: TGTGCCAGCAGCTCCCTAAAGTTGCGGGGGGCGTACAATGAGCAGTTCTTC. This chain uses TRBV7-6 with TRBJ2-1; TRBD2 agrees at 8 bases. Per germline, CDR1 SGHVS and CDR2 FNYEAQ. J was trimmed by 4 bases and V by 4 bases; bases with no gene match: 12. The CDR3 runs to 17 residues.